This T cell receptor (beta chain) was documented in a study of radiotherapy plus CTLA-4 blockade in lung cancer. This clone was found once. No antigen is known for it. Measured with immunoSEQ multiplex PCR; TCRdb has only the in-frame clones, and not every one. The table has 50,000 or so clones, more than 70% seen once. The CDR3 has 13 amino acids. Per germline, CDR1 SGHRS and CDR2 YFSETQ. V shed 3 bases and J shed 8 bases, with 11 bases lying between them. General observations from the study: How blood T cell clones changed early, along with interferon-beta, reportedly forecast response best.

The chain couples TRBV5-1 to TRBJ1-4, with D perhaps TRBD1 (5 bases). This clonotype was obtained from a human donor with non-small cell lung cancer who had stable disease on radiotherapy plus ipilimumab. The specimen comprised peripheral blood, sampled from a patient treated with radiotherapy plus ipilimumab. CDR3 in DNA: TGCGCCAGCAGCTGGGGGGAAAACGAAAAACTGTTTTTT. Its translation: CASSWGENEKLFF.